Ten or more counts support the clone carrying this T cell receptor (beta chain). What it recognizes is unknown. This record belongs to a study of T cell repertoires in cytomegalovirus infection. The wider study: Newly reported HLA-C-restricted and thoroughly characterized HLA-B-restricted CMV epitopes were employed. Through public TCR beta signatures, both CMV infection and matching HLA type were indicated.

Via MiXCR, TCRdb re-called the reads, giving one row per CDR3 protein. Seen here are some 940,000 distinct CDR3 sequences, under 40% observed once, and the top ten hold about an eighth. The CDR3 consists of 15 residues. The V gene lost 1 base and the J gene lost 2 bases, with 11 bases spanning the gap. The germline V gene has CDR1 SGHTA and CDR2 FQGNSA. Whole-study results and caveats: There were HLA-C-restricted CMV-specific TCR beta clonotypes dominating the ex vivo response. Individuals carrying CMV plus the relevant HLA were identified by cumulative frequency of public TCR beta families.

The rearrangement links TRBV7-2 to TRBJ1-1; D is unresolved. This clonotype originated in a human donor in good health (CMV status not recorded). Some clones in this sample may be carry-over from other donors' samples. Sequenced here: cultured CD8+ T cells from PBMCs, sampled from culture after CMV antigen stimulation. The CDR3 loop is CASSLDRGFNTEAFF. The CDR3 bases are TGTGCCAGCAGCTTAGATCGAGGGTTCAACACTGAAGCTTTCTTT.